This T cell receptor (beta chain) was captured in a study of blood T cell repertoires in COVID-19. Study details: T cells, B-cell-depleted T cells, or PBMCs supplied cDNA or gDNA.

Recruits, aged roughly 18 to 89 years, lived in roughly 22 US areas. TCRdb's table, derived via immunoSEQ multiplex PCR, lists solely in-frame clones and lacks some. The repertoire holds approximately 140,000 clones, almost 85% seen once, with around 3.2% in the top ten. Germline V gives CDR1 LGHNA, CDR2 YSLEER. The CDR3 spans 13 residues. V shed 1 base and J shed 7 bases, with 8 bases lying between them. This receptor was identified in a woman aged 50 to 65 with acute COVID-19. This chain connects TRBV4-3 to TRBJ2-1; possibly TRBD2 for D (5 bases). The sequencing sample was made of PBMCs or T cells enriched from blood (not recorded which). The CDR3 here is CASSQVSGNEQFF. The CDR3 bases are TGCGCCAGCAGCCAAGTCTCGGGGAATGAGCAGTTCTTC.